The clone carrying this TCR beta chain was observed at least ten times. The data belong to a study of T cell responses to AZD1222 COVID-19 vaccine. The CDR3 loop spans 17 amino acids. CDR1 is LGHDT and CDR2 is YNNKEL in the germline V gene (reference sequence). V lost 0 bases, J lost 7 bases, and 19 bases lay in between. TCRdb's copy holds only in-frame clones and misses some; the assay was immunoSEQ multiplex PCR. This sample carries approximately 150,000 clones, around 90% of them seen once, and the ten largest clones take under 7%. The source was peripheral blood, collected 28 days after the second dose of the MenACWY control vaccine. The source of this sequence is an adult who received the MenACWY meningococcal vaccine as a control. The V call is TRBV3-1 (or the pseudogene TRBV3-2), the J call TRBJ1-5, with TRBD1 as a possible D gene (5 bases). The CDR3 sequence: CASSQDSLGRAGQPQHF. The CDR3 DNA sequence: TGTGCCAGCAGCCAAGATTCCCTCGGCAGGGCTGGGCAGCCCCAGCATTTT.